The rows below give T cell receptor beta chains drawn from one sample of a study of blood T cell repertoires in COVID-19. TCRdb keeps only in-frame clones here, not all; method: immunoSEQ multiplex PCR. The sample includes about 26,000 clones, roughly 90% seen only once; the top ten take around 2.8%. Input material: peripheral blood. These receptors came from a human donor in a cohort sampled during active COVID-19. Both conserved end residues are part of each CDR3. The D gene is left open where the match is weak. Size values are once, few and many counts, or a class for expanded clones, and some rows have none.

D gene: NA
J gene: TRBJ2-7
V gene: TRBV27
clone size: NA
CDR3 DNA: TGTGCCAGCAGTTTATCCCTCGCGACCTACGAGCAGTACTTC
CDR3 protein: CASSLSLATYEQYF

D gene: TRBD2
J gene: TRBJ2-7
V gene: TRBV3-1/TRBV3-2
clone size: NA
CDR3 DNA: TGTGCCAGCAGCCAAGATCGGCTAGCGGGGGGGGAGACGGCGGTCTTC
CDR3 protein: CASSQDRLAGGETAVF

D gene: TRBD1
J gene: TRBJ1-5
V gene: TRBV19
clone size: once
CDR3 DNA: TGTGCCAGTAGTACAGACAGGGGGAGTCAGCCCCAGCATTTT
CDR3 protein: CASSTDRGSQPQHF

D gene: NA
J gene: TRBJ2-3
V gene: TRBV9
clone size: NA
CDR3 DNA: TGTGCCAGCAGCGTAAACTCGCGGGAACAGTTCACAGATACGCAGTATTTT
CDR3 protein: CASSVNSREQFTDTQYF

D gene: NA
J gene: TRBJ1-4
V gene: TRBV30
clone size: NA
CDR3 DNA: TGTGCCTGGAGTGTACAGTTTGAAAAACTGTTTTTT
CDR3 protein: CAWSVQFEKLFF

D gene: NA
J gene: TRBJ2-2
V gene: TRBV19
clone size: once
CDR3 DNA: TGTGCCAGTAAGAGGTTATCGAACACCGGGGAGCTGTTTTTT
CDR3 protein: CASKRLSNTGELFF

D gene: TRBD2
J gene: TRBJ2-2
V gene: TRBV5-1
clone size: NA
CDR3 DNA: TGCGCCAGCAGCTTGGCGGCGGGAGGAGTCTCCGGGGAGCTGTTTTTT
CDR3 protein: CASSLAAGGVSGELFF

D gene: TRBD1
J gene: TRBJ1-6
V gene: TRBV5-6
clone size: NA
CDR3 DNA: TGTGCCAGCAGCGCCCGGGACAGCTATAATTCACCCCTCCACTTT
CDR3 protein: CASSARDSYNSPLHF

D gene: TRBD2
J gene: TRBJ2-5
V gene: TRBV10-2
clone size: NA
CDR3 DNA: TGCGCCAGCAGTGAGGTGACTAGCGGATTCCAAGAGACCCAGTACTTC
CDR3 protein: CASSEVTSGFQETQYF

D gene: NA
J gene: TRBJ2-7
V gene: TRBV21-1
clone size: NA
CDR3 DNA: NA
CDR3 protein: CASDPYGVAGGYYCTYEQYF

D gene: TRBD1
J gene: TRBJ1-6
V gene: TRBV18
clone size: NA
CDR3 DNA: TGTGCCAGCTCACCCGGACAGGCCGTAGGGGCACCCCTCCACTTT
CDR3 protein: CASSPGQAVGAPLHF

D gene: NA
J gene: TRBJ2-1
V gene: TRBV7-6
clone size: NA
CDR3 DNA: TGTGCCAGCAGCTTATTCGGAGGGGACCCCTTACGAGAGCAGTTCTTC
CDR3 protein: CASSLFGGDPLREQFF

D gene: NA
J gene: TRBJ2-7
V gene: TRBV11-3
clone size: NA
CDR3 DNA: TGTGCCAGCAGCTTACAGGGTGAAGAGCAGTACTTC
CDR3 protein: CASSLQGEEQYF

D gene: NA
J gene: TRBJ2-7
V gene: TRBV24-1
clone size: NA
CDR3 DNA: TGTGCCACCTCACAGGGCTACGAGCAGTACTTC
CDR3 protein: CATSQGYEQYF

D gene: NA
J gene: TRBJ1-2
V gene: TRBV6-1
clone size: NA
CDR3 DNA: TGTGCCAGCAGTGAAAGCGCAGGGCTCAACTATGGCTACACCTTC
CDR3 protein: CASSESAGLNYGYTF

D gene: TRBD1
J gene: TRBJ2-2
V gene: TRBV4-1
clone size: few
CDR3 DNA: TGCGCCAGCGCTAGTTACGGGACAGCGAACACCGGGGAGCTGTTTTTT
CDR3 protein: CASASYGTANTGELFF

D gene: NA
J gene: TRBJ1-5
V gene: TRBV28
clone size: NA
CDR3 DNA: TGTGCCAGCAGTTCGGGGGACTCTAATCAGCCCCAGCATTTT
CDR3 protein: CASSSGDSNQPQHF

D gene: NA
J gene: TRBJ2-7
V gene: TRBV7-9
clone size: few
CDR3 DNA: TGTGCCAGCAGCTTAGCAACAAACACCTACGAGCAGTACTTC
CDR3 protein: CASSLATNTYEQYF

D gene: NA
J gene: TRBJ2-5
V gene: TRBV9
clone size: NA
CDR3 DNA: TGTGCCAGCAGCGTAGGGGAAGGGGATTCTTGGGAGACCCAGTACTTC
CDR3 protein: CASSVGEGDSWETQYF

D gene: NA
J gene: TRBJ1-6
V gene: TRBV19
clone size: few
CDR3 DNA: TGTGCCACCAGGTCTGGGGCAGGGGAAGTTTCACCCCTCCACTTT
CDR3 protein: CATRSGAGEVSPLHF

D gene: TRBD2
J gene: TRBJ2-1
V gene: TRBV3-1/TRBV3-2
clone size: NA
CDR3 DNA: TGTGCCAGCAGCCAAGGGCCCAGCGGGATTATTAATGAGCAGTTCTTC
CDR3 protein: CASSQGPSGIINEQFF

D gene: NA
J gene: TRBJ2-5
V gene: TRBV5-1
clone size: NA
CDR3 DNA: TGCGCCAGCAGCTTGGAAGGACAACAAGAGACCCAGTACTTC
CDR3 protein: CASSLEGQQETQYF

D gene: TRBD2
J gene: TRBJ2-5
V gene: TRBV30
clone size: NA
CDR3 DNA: TGTGCCTGGAGTGTCCTGGCGGGGGTCGGGGAGACCCAGTACTTC
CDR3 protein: CAWSVLAGVGETQYF

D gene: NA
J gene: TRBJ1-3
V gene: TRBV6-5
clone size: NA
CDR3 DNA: TGTGCCAGCATCGGCAGGGGAACTGGAAACACCATATATTTT
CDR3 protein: CASIGRGTGNTIYF

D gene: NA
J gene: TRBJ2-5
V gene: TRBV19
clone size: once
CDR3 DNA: TGTGCCAGTAGTATGCGGTACCAAGAGACCCAGTACTTC
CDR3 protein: CASSMRYQETQYF

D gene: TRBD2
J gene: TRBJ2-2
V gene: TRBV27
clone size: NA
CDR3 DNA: TGTGCCAGCAGTTTATTGGGACTAGCGGGAGGCACCGGGGAGCTGTTTTTT
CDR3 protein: CASSLLGLAGGTGELFF

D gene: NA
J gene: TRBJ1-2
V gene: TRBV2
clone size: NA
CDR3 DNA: TGTGCCAGCAATAGCCAAAGACAGGCCTACTATGGCTACACCTTC
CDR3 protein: CASNSQRQAYYGYTF

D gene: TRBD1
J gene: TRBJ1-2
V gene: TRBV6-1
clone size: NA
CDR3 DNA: TGTGCCAGCAGTGTGACGGGACAGACTCTATTGGGCTATGGCTACACCTTC
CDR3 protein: CASSVTGQTLLGYGYTF

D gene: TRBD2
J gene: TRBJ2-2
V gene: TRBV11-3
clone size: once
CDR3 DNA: TGTGCCAGCAAGGCGCGGGAGGGTCCCGGGGAGCTGTTTTTT
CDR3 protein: CASKAREGPGELFF

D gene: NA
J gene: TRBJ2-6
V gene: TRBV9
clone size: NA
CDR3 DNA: TGTGCCAGCAGCGCCACTTGGGCCAACGTCCTGACTTTC
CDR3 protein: CASSATWANVLTF

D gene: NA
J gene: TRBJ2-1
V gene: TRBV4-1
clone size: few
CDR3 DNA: TGCGCCAGCAGCCAAGGGGGGGGGCTGTCGGGTCGCAATGAGCAGTTCTTC
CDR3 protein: CASSQGGGLSGRNEQFF

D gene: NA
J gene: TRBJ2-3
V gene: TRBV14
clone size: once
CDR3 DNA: TGTGCCAGCAGCCAAGACAGGGCAGATACGCAGTATTTT
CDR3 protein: CASSQDRADTQYF

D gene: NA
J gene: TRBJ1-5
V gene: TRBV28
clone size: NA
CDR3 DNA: TGTGCCAGCAGTTCGGGGGGGAGCAATCAGCCCCAGCATTTT
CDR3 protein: CASSSGGSNQPQHF

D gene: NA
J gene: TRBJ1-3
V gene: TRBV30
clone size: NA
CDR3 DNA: TGTGCCTGGAGCCCACTAGGGAACACCATATATTTT
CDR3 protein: CAWSPLGNTIYF

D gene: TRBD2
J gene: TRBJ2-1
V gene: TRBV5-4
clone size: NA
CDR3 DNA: TGTGCCAGCCGTACTAGCGGGAGGGTCTACAATGAGCAGTTCTTC
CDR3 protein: CASRTSGRVYNEQFF

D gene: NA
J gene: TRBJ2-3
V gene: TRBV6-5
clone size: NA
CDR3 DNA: TGTGCCAGCAGTAATCTACAGGGTAGTGCAGATACGCAGTATTTT
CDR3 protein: CASSNLQGSADTQYF

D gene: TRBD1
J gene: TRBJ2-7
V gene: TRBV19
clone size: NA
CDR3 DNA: TGTGCCAGTAGCCGACAGGGAGCCTACGAGCAGTACTTC
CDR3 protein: CASSRQGAYEQYF

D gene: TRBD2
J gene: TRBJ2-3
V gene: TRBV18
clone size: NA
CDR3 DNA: TGTGCCAGCTCACCACCGGGAGCGGGAGGAGACTTTAGCACAGATACGCAGTATTTT
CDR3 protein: CASSPPGAGGDFSTDTQYF

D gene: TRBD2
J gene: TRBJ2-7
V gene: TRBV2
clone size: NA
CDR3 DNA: TGTGCCAGTGCAGCGGGGGGAACCTCTTACGAGCAGTACTTC
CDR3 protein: CASAAGGTSYEQYF

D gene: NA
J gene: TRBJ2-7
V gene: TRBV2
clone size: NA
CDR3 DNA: TGTGCCAGCAGAGCGGACGACTACGAGCAGTACTTC
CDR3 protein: CASRADDYEQYF

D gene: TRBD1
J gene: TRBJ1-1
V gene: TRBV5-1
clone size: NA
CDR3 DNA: TGCGCCAGCAGCTTGATGACAGGGGGCGGGACGAGGACTGAAGCTTTCTTT
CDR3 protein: CASSLMTGGGTRTEAFF

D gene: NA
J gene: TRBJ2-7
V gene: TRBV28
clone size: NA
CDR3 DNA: TGTGCCAGCAGCGGCCCAGAGGGGGCCTACGAGCAGTACTTC
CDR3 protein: CASSGPEGAYEQYF

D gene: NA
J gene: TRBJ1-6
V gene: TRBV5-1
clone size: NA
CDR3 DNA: TGCGCCAGCAGCTTGTACGGGAATTCACCCCTCCACTTT
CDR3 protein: CASSLYGNSPLHF

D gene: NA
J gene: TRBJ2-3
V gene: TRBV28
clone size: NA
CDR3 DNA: TGTGCCAGCAGTTTTGGTGACAGTGTATATTTTCCCGTCCCAAAGTATTTT
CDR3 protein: CASSFGDSVYFPVPKYF

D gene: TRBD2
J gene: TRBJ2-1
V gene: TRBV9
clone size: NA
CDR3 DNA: TGTGCCAGCAGCTTCTCCGGGACTAGCGGGTACAATGAGCAGTTCTTC
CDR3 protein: CASSFSGTSGYNEQFF

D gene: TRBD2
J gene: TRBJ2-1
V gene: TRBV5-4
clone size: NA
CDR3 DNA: TGTGCCAGCAGCGGGACTAGCGGGAGGGATGAGCAGTTCTTC
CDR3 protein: CASSGTSGRDEQFF

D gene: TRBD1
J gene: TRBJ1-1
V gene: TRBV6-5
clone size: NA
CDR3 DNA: TGTGCCAGCAGGAAGACAGGGGACGGCACTGAAGCTTTCTTT
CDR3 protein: CASRKTGDGTEAFF

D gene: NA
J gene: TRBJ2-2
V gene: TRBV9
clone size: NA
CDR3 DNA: TGTGCCAGCAGCGCAGGCCCCACACTGGTAACCGTGGGGGAGCTGTTTTTT
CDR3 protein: CASSAGPTLVTVGELFF

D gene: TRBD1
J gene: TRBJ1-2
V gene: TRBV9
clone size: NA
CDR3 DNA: TGTGCCAGCAGCGTCTCCACAGGGGTGGCCTATGGCTACACCTTC
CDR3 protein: CASSVSTGVAYGYTF

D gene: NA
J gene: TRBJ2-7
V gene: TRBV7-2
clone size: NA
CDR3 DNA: TGTGCCAGCAGCGATCGGTTCAGAGGATTCTACGAGCAGTACTTC
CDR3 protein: CASSDRFRGFYEQYF

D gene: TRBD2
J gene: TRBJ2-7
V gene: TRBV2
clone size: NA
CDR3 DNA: TGTGCCAGCAGACCACCCGGGACTAGCGGGAGGGCCCTGAGCGAGCAGTACTTC
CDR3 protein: CASRPPGTSGRALSEQYF

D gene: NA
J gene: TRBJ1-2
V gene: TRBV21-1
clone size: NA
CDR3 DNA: TGTGCCAGCAGCAAAGGTTTAGCCCGGGAAGGGTTCTATGGCTACACCTTC
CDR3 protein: CASSKGLAREGFYGYTF

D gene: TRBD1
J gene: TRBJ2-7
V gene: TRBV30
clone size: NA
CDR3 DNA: TGTGCCTGGAGTGTACCAGGGGGCGAGGCCTACGAGCAGTACTTC
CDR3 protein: CAWSVPGGEAYEQYF

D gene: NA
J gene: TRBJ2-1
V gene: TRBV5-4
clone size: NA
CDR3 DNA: TGTGCCAGCAGCTCAGGACAGCTGAAGTCCTACAATGAGCAGTTCTTC
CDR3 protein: CASSSGQLKSYNEQFF

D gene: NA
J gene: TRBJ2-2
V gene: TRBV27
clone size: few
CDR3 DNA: TGTGCCAGCCCCAAGCTTCCGAAGTCCGGGGAGCTGTTTTTT
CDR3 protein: CASPKLPKSGELFF

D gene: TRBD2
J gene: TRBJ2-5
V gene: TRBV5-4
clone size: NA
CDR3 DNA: TGTGCCAGCAGCTTAGGGACTAGTTTGGAGACCCAGTACTTC
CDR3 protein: CASSLGTSLETQYF

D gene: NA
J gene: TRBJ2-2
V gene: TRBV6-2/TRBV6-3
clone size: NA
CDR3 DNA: TGTGCCAGCAGTTACGGTAGAAACACCGGGGAGCTGTTTTTT
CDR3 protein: CASSYGRNTGELFF